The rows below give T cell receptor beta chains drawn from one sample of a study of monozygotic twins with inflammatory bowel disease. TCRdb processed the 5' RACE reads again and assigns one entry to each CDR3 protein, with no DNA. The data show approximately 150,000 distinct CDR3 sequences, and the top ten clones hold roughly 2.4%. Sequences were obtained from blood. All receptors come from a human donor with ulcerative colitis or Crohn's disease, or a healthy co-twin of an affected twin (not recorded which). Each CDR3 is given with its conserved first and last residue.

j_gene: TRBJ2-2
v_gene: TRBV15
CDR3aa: CATTLTNTGELFF

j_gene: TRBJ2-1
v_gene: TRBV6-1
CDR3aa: CASSAGREDYNEQFF

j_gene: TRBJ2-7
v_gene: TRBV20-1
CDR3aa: CSAIRDLGSYEQYF

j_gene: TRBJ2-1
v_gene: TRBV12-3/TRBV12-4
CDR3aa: CASTLGNRDNEQFF

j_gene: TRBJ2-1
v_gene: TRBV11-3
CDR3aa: CASSLRVGGGARDEQFF

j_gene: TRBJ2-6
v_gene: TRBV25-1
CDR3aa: CASSPRGTGANVLTF

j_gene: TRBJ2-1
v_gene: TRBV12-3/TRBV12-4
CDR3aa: CASRTGPIVSQFF

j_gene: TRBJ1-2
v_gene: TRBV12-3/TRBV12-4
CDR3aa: CASRVGVFYGYTF

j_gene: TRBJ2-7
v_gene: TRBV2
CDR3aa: CATESFLRASSYEQYF

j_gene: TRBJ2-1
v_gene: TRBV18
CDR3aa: CASSPSVTYNEQFF

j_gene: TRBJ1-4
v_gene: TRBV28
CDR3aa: CATLTRAEKLFF

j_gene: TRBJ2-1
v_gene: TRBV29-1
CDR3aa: CSVEGDVNEQFF

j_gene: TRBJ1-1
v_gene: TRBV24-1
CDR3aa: CATSDAGAGRNTEAFF

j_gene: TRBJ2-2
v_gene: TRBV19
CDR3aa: CASSLHTGELFF

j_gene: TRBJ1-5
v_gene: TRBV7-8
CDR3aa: CASSPAHYQPQHF

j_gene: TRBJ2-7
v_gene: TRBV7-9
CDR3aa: CASSGTAGGLFYEQYF

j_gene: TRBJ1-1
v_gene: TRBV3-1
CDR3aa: CASSHQGSTEAFF

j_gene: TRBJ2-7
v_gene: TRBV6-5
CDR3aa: CASSSGDSQPPYEQYF

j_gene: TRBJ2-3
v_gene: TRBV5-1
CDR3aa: CASSLSGRGEDTQYF